These 11 T cell receptor beta chains were all obtained from the same sample, sequenced in a study of CXCR3-negative and CXCR3-positive naive CD8 T cells. Study results and limitations: The study found more hydrophobic TRB CDR3s in CXCR3-positive naive cells than in CXCR3-negative naive cells.

The TRB cDNA libraries were prepared by 5' RACE with UMI labels. TCRdb reworked the 5' RACE reads into one entry per CDR3 protein, no DNA. This sample contains under 7,500 distinct CDR3 sequences. Antigen specificity for these receptors is unknown. The sequencing input was naive CXCR3+ CD8+ T cells from blood. As for subset: CD45RO-CCR7+CD27+CD95- naive CD8+ T cells expressing CXCR3 (TNR3+). Every receptor here comes from a human donor in good health. Some clones in this sample may be carry-over from other donors' samples.

The chain is built from TRBV19 and TRBJ1-1. The CDR3 has 14 residues. Germline V CDR1 and CDR2: LNHDA, SQIVND (reference sequence). CDR3 region: CASTAAEGIPEAFF.

The chain links TRBV19 to TRBJ2-1. Looked up from germline, CDR1 is LNHDA and CDR2 is SQIVND (reference sequence). CDR3 length: 14 residues. CDR3 protein: CASASSSSYNEQFF.

The rearrangement uses TRBV4-1 and TRBJ2-7; TCRdb designates TRBD2, a call that cannot be tested without DNA. The CDR3 has 14 residues. The germline gives CDR1 MGHRA, CDR2 YSYEKL. CDR3 region: CASSELAAQGEQYF.

The genes are TRBV3-1 and TRBJ2-7. The germline CDR1 and CDR2 sequences are LGHDT and YNNKEL (reference sequence). The CDR3 is 15 residues long. The CDR3 reads CASSQPTDRSYEQYF.

This clonotype is labeled medium-sized based on frequency. This chain uses TRBV20-1 with TRBJ1-1. Germline lookup yields CDR1 DFQATT and CDR2 SNEGSKA (reference sequence). The CDR3 is 12 amino acids. The CDR3: CSAREGNTEAFF.

This clonotype is labeled medium-sized (0.01 to 0.1%) based on frequency. The CDR3 region is CASSPGWNTEAFF. The V call is TRBV4-2, the J call TRBJ1-1. CDR3 length equals 13 residues. The V gene's germline CDR1 is LGHNA and CDR2 YNFKEQ.

This clonotype is called medium-sized based on its frequency. The chain joins TRBV21-1 to TRBJ2-1; TCRdb lists TRBD1, though no DNA is available to test this call. TRBV21-1 is recorded as a pseudogene. The CDR3 loop spans 16 amino acids. Here the CDR3 reads CASSKAHRRGRNEQFF.

This chain uses TRBV9 with TRBJ2-4; lacking DNA, the TRBD2 call made by TCRdb goes unchecked. CDR3 length: 14 amino acids. Germline V CDR1 and CDR2: SGDLS, YYNGEE. Here the CDR3 reads CASSVGAAGDIQYF.

This chain links TRBV28 with TRBJ2-1; TCRdb indicates TRBD2, and absent DNA this call remains unverified. Germline CDR1 and CDR2: MDHEN and SYDVKM. CDR3 length: 18 residues. The CDR3 here is CASRLIAGGGGAYNEQFF.

In terms of frequency, this clonotype is medium-sized. The chain recombines TRBV13 with TRBJ1-1. Germline assignment: CDR1 PRHDT and CDR2 FYEKMQ (reference sequence). The CDR3 length is 16 residues. CDR3 loop: CASSFGVAVMNTEAFF.

Measured by frequency, this clonotype is medium-sized (0.01 to 0.1%). The rearrangement links TRBV20-1 to TRBJ2-7; TCRdb reports TRBD2, a call that lacks DNA to check it against. The germline CDR1 and CDR2 sequences are DFQATT and SNEGSKA (reference sequence). This CDR3 comprises 18 residues. CDR3 sequence reads: CSARVGELRAHPAYEQYF.